This T cell receptor (beta chain) came from a study of T cells in Graves' hyperthyroidism and ophthalmopathy. RNA transcripts gave rise to amplified TCR beta CDR3 regions. HTBI primers were employed in a first-round RT-PCR of the TCR CDR3. TCRdb reprocessed the multiplex PCR reads via MiXCR and lists one record per CDR3 protein. The repertoire includes 300,000 to 450,000 distinct CDR3 sequences, approximately 15% of them detected once, and 8% to 13% sits in the top ten. Hyperthyroidism patients were newly diagnosed, had disease duration under 2 months, and were aged 18 to 65 years. Patients were excluded for uncontrolled infection, other autoimmune disease, pregnancy or lactation. This clonotype was detected ten times or more. The material sequenced was blood. This sequence originates from a woman aged 55-69 years with Graves' hyperthyroidism.

CDR3 protein: CASGRSAYEQYF. In nucleotides, the CDR3 is TGTGCCAGCGGTCGGTCGGCCTACGAGCAGTACTTC. The chain recombines TRBV2 with TRBJ2-7; D gene uncertain. Germline V CDR1 and CDR2: SNHLY, FYNNEI. The CDR3 contains 12 residues. The ends were cut back, 8 bases at V and 2 bases at J, with 10 bases in the middle.